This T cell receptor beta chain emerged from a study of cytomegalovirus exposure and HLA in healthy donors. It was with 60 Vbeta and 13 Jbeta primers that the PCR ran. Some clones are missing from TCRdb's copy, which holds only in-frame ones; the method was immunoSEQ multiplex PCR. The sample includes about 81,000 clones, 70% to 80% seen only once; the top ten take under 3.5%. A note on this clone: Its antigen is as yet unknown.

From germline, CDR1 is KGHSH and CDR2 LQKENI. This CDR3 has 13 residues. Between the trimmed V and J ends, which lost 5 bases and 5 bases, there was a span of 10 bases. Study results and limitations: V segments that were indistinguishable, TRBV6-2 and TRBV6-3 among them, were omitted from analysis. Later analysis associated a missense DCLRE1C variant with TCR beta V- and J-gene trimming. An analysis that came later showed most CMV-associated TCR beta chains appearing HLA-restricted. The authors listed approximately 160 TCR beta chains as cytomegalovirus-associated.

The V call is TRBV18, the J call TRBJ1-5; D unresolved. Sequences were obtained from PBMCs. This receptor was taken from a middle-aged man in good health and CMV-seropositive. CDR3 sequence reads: CASSTNGDQPQHF. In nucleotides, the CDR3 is TGTGCCAGCTCAACCAACGGGGATCAGCCCCAGCATTTT. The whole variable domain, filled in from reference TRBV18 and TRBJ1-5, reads NAGVMQNPRHLVRRRGQEARLRCSPMKGHSHVYWYRQLPEEGLKFMVYLQKENIIDESGMPKERFSAEFPKEGPSILRIQQVVRGDSAAYFCASSTNGDQPQHFGDGTRLSIL.